The sequence of this T cell receptor (beta chain) was determined in a study of shared clonotypes between healthy human individuals. Whole-study context: The study drew on two women and a few men aged 18 to 49 as donors. Three CD4 naive, three CD4 memory, two CD8 naive and one CD8 memory plate were used per donor.

The CDR3 is made up of 18 amino acids. Profiling relied on immunoSEQ multiplex PCR, and the TCRdb table lists in-frame clones only, not all of them. Of hundreds of thousands of clones detected, 90% to 96% appear once; the ten largest clones hold roughly 0.06%. Comment on this clone: Its antigen is still unknown.

Study-level results: Some naive CD4 clonotypes, around 5%, turned up in common across several donors. Non-shared clonotypes displayed generation probabilities falling below those of clonotypes present in all four donors.

The clonotype was recovered from a woman in her twenties or thirties in good health. The rearrangement uses TRBV1 and TRBJ2-1; the table's TRBD1 call for D was not verified on the DNA. TRBV1 is a documented pseudogene. Sequencing input: naive CD4+ T cells sorted from blood. Noted subset: CD45RA+ positively selected. The CDR3 region has the DNA TGCACCAGCAGCCAAGGGGGCGCCTCCACAGGGGGCGGGGAAGAGCAGTTCTTC. Protein: CTSSQGGASTGGGEEQFF.